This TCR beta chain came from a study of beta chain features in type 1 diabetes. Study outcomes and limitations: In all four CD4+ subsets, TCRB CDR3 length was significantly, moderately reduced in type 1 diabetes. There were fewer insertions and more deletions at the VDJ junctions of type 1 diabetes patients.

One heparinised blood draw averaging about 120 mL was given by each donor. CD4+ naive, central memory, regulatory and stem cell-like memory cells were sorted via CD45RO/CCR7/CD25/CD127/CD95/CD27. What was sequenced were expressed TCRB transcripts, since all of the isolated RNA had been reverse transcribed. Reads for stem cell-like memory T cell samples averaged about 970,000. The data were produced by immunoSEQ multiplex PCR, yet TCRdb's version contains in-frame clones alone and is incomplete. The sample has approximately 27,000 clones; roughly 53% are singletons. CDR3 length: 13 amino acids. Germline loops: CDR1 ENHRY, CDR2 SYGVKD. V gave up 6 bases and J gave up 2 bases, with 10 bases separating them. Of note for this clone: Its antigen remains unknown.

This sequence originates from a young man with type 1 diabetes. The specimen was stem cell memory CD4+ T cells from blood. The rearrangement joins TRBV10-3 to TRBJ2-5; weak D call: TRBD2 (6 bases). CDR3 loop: CAISPGEQETQYF. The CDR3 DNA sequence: TGTGCCATCAGCCCGGGGGAGCAAGAGACCCAGTACTTC.